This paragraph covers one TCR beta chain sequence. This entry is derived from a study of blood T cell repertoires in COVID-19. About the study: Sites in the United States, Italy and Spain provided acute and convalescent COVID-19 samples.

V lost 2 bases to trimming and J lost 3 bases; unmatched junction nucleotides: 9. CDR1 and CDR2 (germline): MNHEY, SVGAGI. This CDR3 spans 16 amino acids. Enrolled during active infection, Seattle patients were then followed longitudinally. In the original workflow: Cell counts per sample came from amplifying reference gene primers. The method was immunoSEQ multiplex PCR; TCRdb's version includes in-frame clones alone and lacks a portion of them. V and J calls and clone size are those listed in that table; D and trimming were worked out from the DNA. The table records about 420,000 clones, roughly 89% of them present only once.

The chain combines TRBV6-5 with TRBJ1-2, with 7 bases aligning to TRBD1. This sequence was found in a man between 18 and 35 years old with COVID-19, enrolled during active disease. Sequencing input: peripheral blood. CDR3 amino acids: CASSYQGEGGDYGYTF. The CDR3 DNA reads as TGTGCCAGCAGTTACCAGGGAGAAGGGGGCGACTATGGCTACACCTTC.